Following are 7 T cell receptor beta chains from one sample sequenced in a study of regulatory T cells in long-lasting Graves disease. Construction of the TCR beta libraries employed iRepertoire HTBI primers in conjunction with Arm-PCR of CDR3 regions. TCRdb re-derived calls from the multiplex PCR reads in MiXCR, one entry per CDR3 protein. Counted here are 400,000 to 500,000 distinct CDR3 sequences, over 12% occurring once; the ten biggest clones make up roughly 8%. Indicated time point: newly diagnosed GD, antithyroid drugs for less than 3 months. The authors made the TCR library using RNA they extracted from PBMCs. These data also formed part of another study, on T cells in Graves' hyperthyroidism and ophthalmopathy.

Sequenced material: peripheral blood mononuclear cells (PBMCs), taken at new diagnosis, from a patient treated with antithyroid drugs. These receptors were taken from a woman aged 40 to 50 with Graves disease.

This clonotype was seen repeatedly, ten times or more. The genes are TRBV6-1 and TRBJ2-7, with 8 bases aligning to TRBD2. Losses at the gene ends were 8 bases for V and 4 bases for J; bases not matched to a gene: 10. The CDR3 length is 14 residues. The germline V gene encodes CDR1 MNHNS and CDR2 SASEGT. CDR3 coding DNA: TGTGCCAGCGGAGCGGGAGAAGGAAGGTACGAGCAGTACTTC. It codes for CASGAGEGRYEQYF.

This clonotype has only a few counts. The chain couples TRBV24-1 to TRBJ1-5; maybe TRBD1 (5 bases). V lost 5 bases and J 4 bases, leaving 11 bases between the germline ends. CDR3 size: 14 residues. Per the germline V gene, CDR1 is KGHDR and CDR2 is SFDVKD. DNA of the CDR3: TGTGCCACCAGTGGGGGGGGGGAAAATCAGCCCCAGCATTTT. It translates to CATSGGGENQPQHF.

The chain combines TRBV5-1 with TRBJ2-3; 7 nucleotides align to TRBD1. The germline V gene has CDR1 SGHRS and CDR2 YFSETQ. CDR3 length equals 18 residues. The ends lost 4 bases at V and 0 bases at J; junction bases unmatched: 14. CDR3 protein: CASSPTGSSVGSTDTQYF. CDR3 DNA sequence: TGCGCCAGCAGCCCGACAGGGTCATCCGTGGGGAGCACAGATACGCAGTATTTT.

The table lists this clonotype with a few counts. The rearrangement joins TRBV6-1 to TRBJ1-6; weak D call: TRBD1 (6 bases). This CDR3 has 17 residues. The ends were cut back, 4 bases at V and 10 bases at J, with 23 bases in the middle. Germline V CDR1 and CDR2: MNHNS, SASEGT. CDR3 in amino acids: CASSARGVTGAGSPLHF. Here the CDR3 DNA reads TGTGCCAGCAGTGCTAGGGGTGTGACAGGTGCGGGGTCACCCCTCCACTTT.

This clonotype has at least ten counts. The chain carries TRBV28 and TRBJ2-7; TRBD2 might be the D (6 bases). With 6 bases removed from V and 4 bases from J, the gap between germline ends came to 16 bases. CDR3 length: 14 amino acids. The germline gives CDR1 MDHEN, CDR2 SYDVKM. The CDR3 reads CASSQPGLTYEQYF. The CDR3 coding sequence is TGTGCCAGCAGCCAGCCGGGACTGACTTACGAGCAGTACTTC. Based on the CDR3 plus reference TRBV28 and TRBJ2-7, the full variable domain is DVKVTQSSRYLVKRTGEKVFLECVQDMDHENMFWYRQDPGLGLRLIYFSYDVKMKEKGDIPEGYSVSREKKERFSLILESASTNQTSMYLCASSQPGLTYEQYFGPGTRLTVT.

This clonotype was recorded many times. The V call is TRBV20-1, the J call TRBJ1-6; D gene ambiguous. The CDR3 contains 15 residues. V was pared by 2 bases and J by 5 bases, with 13 bases between. The germline CDR1 and CDR2 sequences are DFQATT and SNEGSKA (reference sequence). The CDR3 DNA reads TGCAGTGCTAGAAGGCTGGGCCCAGATAATTCACCCCTCCACTTT. Encoded protein: CSARRLGPDNSPLHF.

This clonotype showed up many times. The chain is built from TRBV20-1 and TRBJ1-1; D unresolved. There are 13 residues in the CDR3. The germline CDR1 and CDR2 sequences are DFQATT and SNEGSKA (reference sequence). The V end was cut by 6 bases, the J end by 3 bases, with 14 bases between. The CDR3 nucleotides are TGCAGTGCCAAGTCTCCGGGAGACACTGAAGCTTTCTTT. Encoded protein: CSAKSPGDTEAFF.